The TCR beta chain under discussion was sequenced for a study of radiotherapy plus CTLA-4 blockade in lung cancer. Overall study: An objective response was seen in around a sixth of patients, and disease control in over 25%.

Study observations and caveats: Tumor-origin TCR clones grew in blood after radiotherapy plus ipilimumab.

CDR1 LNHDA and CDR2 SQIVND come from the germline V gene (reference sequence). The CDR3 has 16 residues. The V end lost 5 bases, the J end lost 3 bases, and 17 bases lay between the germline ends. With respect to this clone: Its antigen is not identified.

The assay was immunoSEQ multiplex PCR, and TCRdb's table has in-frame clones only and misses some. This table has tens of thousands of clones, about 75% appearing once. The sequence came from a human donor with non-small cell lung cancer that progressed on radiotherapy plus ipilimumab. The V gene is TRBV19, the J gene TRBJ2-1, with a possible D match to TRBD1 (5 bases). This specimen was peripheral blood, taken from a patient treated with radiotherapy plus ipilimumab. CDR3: CASSLLQDFLYNEQFF. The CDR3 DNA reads TGTGCCAGTAGTCTACTACAGGATTTTCTCTACAATGAGCAGTTCTTC.